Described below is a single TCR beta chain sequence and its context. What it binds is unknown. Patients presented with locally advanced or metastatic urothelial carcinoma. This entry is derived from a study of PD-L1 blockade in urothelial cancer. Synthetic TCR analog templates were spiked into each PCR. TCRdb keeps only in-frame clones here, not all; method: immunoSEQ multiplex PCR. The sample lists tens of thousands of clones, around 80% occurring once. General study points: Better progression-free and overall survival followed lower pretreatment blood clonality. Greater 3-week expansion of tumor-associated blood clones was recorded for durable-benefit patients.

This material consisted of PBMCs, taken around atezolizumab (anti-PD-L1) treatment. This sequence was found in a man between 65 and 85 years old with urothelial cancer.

The CDR3: CASSLVVSGGSTDTQYF. DNA of the CDR3: TGTGCCAGCAGCTTGGTGGTGAGCGGGGGAAGCACAGATACGCAGTATTTT. V and J are TRBV5-6 and TRBJ2-3, with 8 bases identical to TRBD2. In germline, CDR1 is SGHDT, CDR2 YYEEEE. Trimming at V came to 0 bases and at J to 0 bases, leaving 6 bases not matched to a gene. The CDR3 sequence is 17 residues long. The variable domain in full, completed from reference TRBV5-6 and TRBJ2-3, reads DAGVTQSPTHLIKTRGQQVTLRCSPKSGHDTVSWYQQALGQGPQFIFQYYEEEERQRGNFPDRFSGHQFPNYSSELNVNALLLGDSALYLCASSLVVSGGSTDTQYFGPGTRLTVL.